This T cell receptor beta chain was found in a study of Graves' ophthalmopathy and Graves' hyperthyroidism. The germline V gene has CDR1 DFQATT and CDR2 SNEGSKA (reference sequence). The V and J ends lost 6 bases and 4 bases, in that order; junction bases with no gene match: 5. This CDR3 is built from 13 residues. This clonotype was counted ten times or more. The authors amplified TCR beta CDR3 regions from RNA transcripts. Scientists carried out first-round RT-PCR using HTBI primers and then a second-round multiplex PCR. TCRdb re-called the multiplex PCR reads with MiXCR, one entry per CDR3 protein. The table lists 600,000 to 700,000 distinct CDR3 sequences, roughly 41% of them singletons.

The V gene is TRBV20-1, the J gene TRBJ1-2; 10 nucleotides line up with TRBD1. This receptor was identified in an adult man with Graves' ophthalmopathy. Sample: peripheral blood. The CDR3 loop reads CSAPDRGSYGYTF. The CDR3 nucleotides are TGCAGTGCCCCGGACAGGGGGAGCTATGGCTACACCTTC.